The 6 T cell receptor beta chains presented below share a single source sample, sequenced in a study of blood T cell repertoires in COVID-19. Generated by immunoSEQ multiplex PCR, the TCRdb table keeps only in-frame clones and is missing some. The sample carries under 200,000 clones, 70% to 90% recorded once. The sample consisted of peripheral blood. Source of these receptors: a man aged 35 to 55 with acute or convalescent COVID-19.

The chain couples TRBV27 to TRBJ2-3; TRBD1 aligns across 9 bases. Losses at the gene ends were 5 bases for V and 0 bases for J; bases not matched to a gene: 3. This CDR3 spans 15 amino acids. The germline CDR1 and CDR2 sequences are MNHEY and SMNVEV (reference sequence). CDR3 in DNA: TGTGCCAGCAGTCGACAGGGGGTAAGCACAGATACGCAGTATTTT. Its protein is CASSRQGVSTDTQYF.

V usage is TRBV5-6 and J usage is TRBJ2-5; 13 positions agree with TRBD2. Germline CDR1 and CDR2: SGHDT and YYEEEE. The CDR3 has 19 residues. Trimming removed 4 bases from V and 10 bases from J; junction bases left unmatched: 22. The CDR3 DNA is TGTGCCAGCAGCGGCACCGGGACTAGCGGGGAACTTTTAGGAATTGGCCAGTACTTC. Translating it yields CASSGTGTSGELLGIGQYF.

The chain is built from TRBV7-2 and TRBJ1-5, with TRBD1 matching 8 bases. The V gene end was trimmed by 5 bases and the J gene end by 6 bases; junction bases not matched to a gene: 9. Germline CDR1 SGHTA, CDR2 FQGNSA. This CDR3 region has 15 residues. CDR3 DNA sequence: TGTGCCAGCAGCCCGGGGGACAGGCCTCGTCAGCCCCAGCATTTT. Residues: CASSPGDRPRQPQHF.

The V gene is TRBV7-9, the J gene TRBJ1-2; D is ambiguous. The CDR3 spans 12 residues. In germline, CDR1 is SEHNR, CDR2 FQNEAQ (reference sequence). Trimming took 5 bases from V and 5 from J, leaving 9 bases between them. The chain's CDR3 is CASSATEYGYTF. Here the CDR3 DNA reads TGTGCCAGCAGCGCAACGGAGTATGGCTACACCTTC. Using reference TRBV7-9 and TRBJ1-2 for the parts outside the CDR3, the full variable domain is DTGVSQNPRHKITKRGQNVTFRCDPISEHNRLYWYRQTLGQGPEFLTYFQNEAQLEKSRLLSDRFSAERPKGSFSTLEIQRTEQGDSAMYLCASSATEYGYTFGSGTRLTVV.

The V gene is TRBV5-1, the J gene TRBJ2-2; the D is unclear. V lost 7 bases and J lost 1, with 11 bases in between. CDR3 length: 14 amino acids. In germline, CDR1 is SGHRS, CDR2 YFSETQ. In DNA form, the CDR3 reads TGCGCCAGCGAGCTAGTGCTGAACACCGGGGAGCTGTTTTTT. This codes for CASELVLNTGELFF.

CDR3: CSASSIGRGSYEQYF. The CDR3 nucleotides read TGCAGTGCTAGTTCAATTGGGAGGGGATCCTACGAGCAGTACTTC. The chain recombines TRBV20-1 with TRBJ2-7, with TRBD2 matching 7 bases. The CDR3 contains 15 residues. The trim removed 3 bases at V and 1 base at J, leaving 9 bases unmatched. Germline V gene lookup returns CDR1 DFQATT and CDR2 SNEGSKA (reference sequence).